This TCR beta chain was profiled in a study of blood T cell repertoires in COVID-19. Clones were read by immunoSEQ multiplex PCR, and TCRdb kept only the in-frame ones, dropping some. The sample has hundreds of thousands of clones, around nine tenths seen once. The germline gives CDR1 SGHRS, CDR2 YFSETQ. The CDR3 extends over 18 amino acids. Trimming pared 0 bases from V and 3 bases from J, leaving 21 bases between. The chain joins TRBV5-1 to TRBJ1-2; D not certain. The receptor comes from a young man with active or convalescent COVID-19. The sequencing sample was made of peripheral blood. The CDR3 region has the DNA TGCGCCAGCAGCTTGGGTCCACAGTCCCAGGCCTGGGACTATGGCTACACCTTC. This translates into CASSLGPQSQAWDYGYTF.